Listed here are 27 T cell receptor beta chains from one sample, sequenced in a study of OX40 agonist ivuxolimab in advanced cancers. Some clones are missing from TCRdb's copy, which holds only in-frame ones; the method was immunoSEQ multiplex PCR. The sample lists about 20,000 clones, approximately 84% seen once, with about 30% in the top ten. The sequenced sample was CD4+ or CD8+ T cells sorted from blood, obtained in a trial of the OX40 agonist ivuxolimab. These receptors were collected from an adult with an advanced solid tumor such as melanoma, head and neck, liver or kidney cancer.

This clone has only a few counts. The chain joins TRBV7-6 to TRBJ2-7; D is uncertain. Germline V lookup: CDR1 SGHVS, CDR2 FNYEAQ. The CDR3 has 16 residues. The V end lost 1 base, the J end lost 2 bases, and 15 bases lay between the germline ends. This CDR3 is CASSLEFSQSPYEQYF. Written as DNA, the CDR3 is TGTGCCAGCAGCTTAGAGTTTAGTCAATCCCCCTACGAGCAGTACTTC.

V usage is TRBV18 and J usage is TRBJ2-5; 7 bases are shared with TRBD1. Per germline, CDR1 KGHSH and CDR2 LQKENI. The CDR3 has 12 amino acids. After removal of 5 bases from V and 3 bases from J, the junction contained 0 bases not matched to a gene. The CDR3 coding sequence is TGTGCCAGCTCAACAGGGGAAGAGACCCAGTACTTC. This codes for CASSTGEETQYF.

The chain joins TRBV11-2 to TRBJ2-5; possible D gene TRBD2, 6 bases. Germline loops: CDR1 SGHAT, CDR2 FQNNGV. V lost 2 bases and J 5 bases, leaving 12 bases between the germline ends. The CDR3 covers 14 residues. DNA for the CDR3: TGTGCCAGCAGCTTAAGACCCCGGGAGGAGACCCAGTACTTC. It specifies CASSLRPREETQYF.

The rearrangement joins TRBV18 to TRBJ2-3, with a weak D call TRBD1 (6 bases). Germline values: CDR1 KGHSH, CDR2 LQKENI. The ends were cut back, 0 bases at V and 4 bases at J, with 11 bases in the middle. This CDR3 has 15 amino acids. The CDR3 DNA reads as TGTGCCAGCTCACCACCGGGGGCGGCCTCAGATACGCAGTATTTT. It translates to CASSPPGAASDTQYF.

The chain employs TRBV19 and TRBJ2-2, with D possibly being TRBD1 or TRBD2 (6 bases each). Trimming cost V 9 bases and J 4 bases, with 18 bases left between them. Germline values: CDR1 LNHDA, CDR2 SQIVND (reference sequence). The CDR3 consists of 15 residues. CDR3 coding DNA: TGTGCCAGCTCCCGCGGGACATTTTTCACCGGGGAGCTGTTTTTT. Its translation: CASSRGTFFTGELFF.

The V gene is TRBV7-9, the J gene TRBJ1-1; no clear D gene. Germline assignment: CDR1 SEHNR and CDR2 FQNEAQ (reference sequence). There are 12 residues in the CDR3. Trimming shortened V by 3 bases and J by 0 bases, and 2 bases separated the two germline ends. CDR3 sequence (DNA): TGTGCCAGCAGCTTGGTGAACACTGAAGCTTTCTTT. Residues: CASSLVNTEAFF.

V is TRBV5-6 and J is TRBJ1-4, with 7 positions matching TRBD1. This CDR3 spans 14 amino acids. Trimming at V came to 4 bases and at J to 8 bases, leaving 8 bases not matched to a gene. Germline lookup yields CDR1 SGHDT and CDR2 YYEEEE. This CDR3 reads CASSRTGIEEKLFF. The CDR3 DNA follows: TGTGCCAGCAGCCGGACAGGTATCGAGGAAAAACTGTTTTTT.

This clone was observed once. This chain links TRBV27 with TRBJ1-6, with a possible D match to TRBD1 (5 bases). Germline V gene lookup returns CDR1 MNHEY and CDR2 SMNVEV (reference sequence). The germline V and J ends were trimmed by 2 bases and 10 bases, with 12 bases remaining between them. The CDR3 extends over 14 amino acids. The CDR3 bases are TGTGCCAGCAGTTTAAGAGGGACGGGGTCACCCCTCCACTTT. As protein: CASSLRGTGSPLHF.

The chain couples TRBV29-1 to TRBJ1-5; D unresolved. The V and J ends lost 4 bases and 0 bases respectively, with 7 bases between them. CDR3 length equals 13 residues. In germline, CDR1 is SQVTM, CDR2 ANQGSEA. CDR3: CSVGRDSNQPQHF. The DNA of the CDR3 is TGCAGCGTTGGAAGGGATAGCAATCAGCCCCAGCATTTT. Full variable domain (remainder filled in from reference TRBV29-1 and TRBJ1-5): SAVISQKPSRDICQRGTSLTIQCQVDSQVTMMFWYRQQPGQSLTLIATANQGSEATYESGFVIDKFPISRPNLTFSTLTVSNMSPEDSSIYLCSVGRDSNQPQHFGDGTRLSIL.

The chain employs TRBV9 and TRBJ1-1; the D is unclear. V was cut by 3 bases and J by 4 bases, with 7 bases left in between. The CDR3 is made up of 12 amino acids. From germline, CDR1 is SGDLS and CDR2 YYNGEE. CDR3 in amino acids: CASSGGSTEAFF. For the CDR3, the DNA is TGTGCCAGCAGCGGAGGGAGCACTGAAGCTTTCTTT.

This chain links TRBV15 with TRBJ1-6; D unclear. This CDR3 spans 14 amino acids. Germline values: CDR1 LNHNV, CDR2 YYDKDF (reference sequence). V was shortened by 5 bases and J by 5 bases, with 10 bases between the two germline ends. CDR3 sequence: CATSRDTDNSPLHF. Written as DNA, the CDR3 is TGTGCCACCAGCCGCGACACTGATAATTCACCCCTCCACTTT.

J is TRBJ1-4 and V is TRBV29-1; the D gene is possibly TRBD1 (5 bases). Germline assignment: CDR1 SQVTM and CDR2 ANQGSEA. This CDR3 is 13 amino acids long. V lost 6 bases, J lost 7 bases, and 15 bases lay in between. The CDR3 region has the DNA TGCAGCGTCCCAGGGACCGCGGCTGAAAAACTGTTTTTT. Its protein is CSVPGTAAEKLFF.

This clone was found once. The chain has TRBV6-5 and TRBJ2-7; 9 nucleotides align to TRBD1. This CDR3 has 15 amino acids. The germline gives CDR1 MNHEY, CDR2 SVGAGI. V lost 5 bases and J lost 2; bases outside the gene matches: 7. CDR3 in DNA: TGTGCCAGCAGTCGGCAGACAGGGGGAACCTACGAGCAGTACTTC. Its protein product is CASSRQTGGTYEQYF.

The chain has TRBV19 and TRBJ2-5; TRBD1 aligns across 7 bases. The V gene's germline CDR1 is LNHDA and CDR2 SQIVND (reference sequence). CDR3 length equals 12 residues. With 8 bases clipped from V and 10 bases from J, the junction kept 10 bases outside the gene matches. This CDR3 is CASSSTGESQYF. CDR3 DNA sequence: TGTGCCAGTTCATCAACAGGGGAAAGCCAGTACTTC.

V is TRBV7-9 and J is TRBJ1-1; D might be TRBD1 (6 bases). Germline V CDR1 and CDR2: SEHNR, FQNEAQ (reference sequence). The germline V and J ends were trimmed by 5 bases and 1 base, with 17 bases remaining between them. The length of the CDR3 is 16 residues. The CDR3 region has the DNA TGTGCCAGCAGCCAAGCCCTAGGCAGGGGGAACACTGAAGCTTTCTTT. The encoded protein is CASSQALGRGNTEAFF.

The gene calls are TRBV5-1 and TRBJ2-1; 13 bases line up with TRBD2. In germline, CDR1 is SGHRS, CDR2 YFSETQ. The CDR3 consists of 14 residues. Trimming at V came to 6 bases and at J to 7 bases, leaving 4 bases not matched to a gene. The CDR3 DNA reads TGCGCCAGCAAGAAGACTAGCGGGGGGAATGAGCAGTTCTTC. Translating it yields CASKKTSGGNEQFF.

The rearrangement links TRBV4-2 to TRBJ2-3; 12 bases match TRBD2. Germline V lookup: CDR1 LGHNA, CDR2 YNFKEQ. The CDR3 is made up of 15 amino acids. Trimming at V came to 4 bases and at J to 3 bases, leaving 2 bases not matched to a gene. CDR3 sequence reads: CASSRTSGETDTQYF. In nucleotides, the CDR3 is TGTGCCAGCAGCCGGACTAGCGGGGAGACAGATACGCAGTATTTT.

The rearrangement joins TRBV29-1 to TRBJ2-1; 12 bases are shared with TRBD2. V shed 4 bases and J 4 bases; nucleotides not matched to a gene: 2. The germline CDR1 and CDR2 sequences are SQVTM and ANQGSEA. This CDR3 contains 14 residues. CDR3 sequence (DNA): TGCAGCGTTGTACTAGCGGGAGGATACAATGAGCAGTTCTTC. Amino acid sequence: CSVVLAGGYNEQFF.

The chain has TRBV19 and TRBJ2-2, with no clear D. The CDR3 consists of 15 residues. Germline V gives CDR1 LNHDA, CDR2 SQIVND (reference sequence). Trimming removed 3 bases from V and 4 bases from J, with 12 bases in between. The CDR3 reads CASSMRSLGTGELFF. The CDR3 region has the DNA TGTGCCAGTAGTATGCGGAGCCTGGGCACCGGGGAGCTGTTTTTT.

Comments on this clone: Because the CDR3 is missing its conserved closing phenylalanine or tryptophan, this is likely a read error. The DNA is omitted, as the CDR3 cannot be located on it reliably, and the CDR3 follows TCRdb's listing. V is TRBV3-1 (or the pseudogene TRBV3-2) and J is TRBJ1-1. The CDR3 spans 9 amino acids, including both terminal residues. Germline V gene lookup returns CDR1 LGHDT and CDR2 YNNKEL (reference sequence). CDR3 sequence reads: CASSHEGGV.

The J gene is TRBJ2-5, the V gene TRBV10-1; the D gene is possibly TRBD2 (6 bases). CDR3 size: 15 residues. Germline CDR1 reads WNHNN; CDR2 reads SYGVQD (reference sequence). Trimming removed 0 bases from V and 5 bases from J, with 13 bases in between. DNA for the CDR3: TGCGCCAGCAGTGAGTCTGGGCTCAGCGGGGAGACCCAGTACTTC. It encodes CASSESGLSGETQYF.

CDR3 sequence reads: CASSFGQGREQYF. In DNA form, the CDR3 reads TGTGCCAGCAGCTTTGGACAGGGGCGAGAGCAGTACTTC. This chain links TRBV11-2 with TRBJ2-7; 9 nucleotides agree with TRBD1. The J segment lost 7 bases and the V segment lost 3 bases, leaving 4 bases of the junction unmatched. The germline V gene has CDR1 SGHAT and CDR2 FQNNGV. This CDR3 has 13 residues.

The V and J genes are TRBV7-9 and TRBJ2-1; D may be TRBD1 (6 bases). CDR3 length: 12 amino acids. V lost 5 bases and J lost 8, with 10 bases in between. Germline assignment: CDR1 SEHNR and CDR2 FQNEAQ (reference sequence). CDR3 in amino acids: CASSPAGDEQFF. As DNA, the CDR3 is TGTGCCAGCAGCCCGGCAGGGGATGAGCAGTTCTTC. The variable domain in full, completed from reference TRBV7-9 and TRBJ2-1, reads DTGVSQNPRHKITKRGQNVTFRCDPISEHNRLYWYRQTLGQGPEFLTYFQNEAQLEKSRLLSDRFSAERPKGSFSTLEIQRTEQGDSAMYLCASSPAGDEQFFGPGTRLTVL.

The chain carries TRBV27 and TRBJ1-5; weak D call: TRBD1 (5 bases). CDR1 is MNHEY, CDR2 SMNVEV, per germline (reference sequence). The CDR3 covers 12 residues. Trimming removed 6 bases from V and 5 bases from J, with 8 bases in between. The CDR3 DNA is TGTGCCAGCAGGCGAGGGGATCAGCCCCAGCATTTT. Its protein is CASRRGDQPQHF.

The V call is TRBV30, the J call TRBJ2-7, with D hard to call. The CDR3 consists of 11 residues. The V end was cut by 0 bases, the J end by 5 bases, with 5 bases between. Germline CDR1 reads GTSNPN; CDR2 reads SVGIG (reference sequence). CDR3 loop: CAWSVTDEQYF. CDR3 DNA: TGTGCCTGGAGTGTAACGGACGAGCAGTACTTC.

This chain connects TRBV6-6 to TRBJ1-5; no clear D gene. Trimming cost V 5 bases and J 0 bases, with 11 bases left between them. The CDR3 covers 15 residues. Germline CDR1 is MNHNY and CDR2 is SVGAGI (reference sequence). The CDR3 loop reads CASSGPGLSNQPQHF. The CDR3 DNA sequence: TGTGCCAGCAGTGGACCGGGTCTTAGCAATCAGCCCCAGCATTTT.

This chain joins TRBV18 and TRBJ2-5; a possible D gene is TRBD2 (5 bases). CDR1 is KGHSH and CDR2 is LQKENI in the germline V gene. There are 16 residues in the CDR3. Trimming removed 0 bases from V and 3 bases from J, with 14 bases in between. For the CDR3, the DNA is TGTGCCAGCTCACCACCAGGCAGACGGGGAAAAGAGACCCAGTACTTC. Its protein is CASSPPGRRGKETQYF.